Following are 12 T cell receptor beta chains from one sample sequenced in a study of shared clonotypes between healthy human individuals (dated by TCRdb to 2020 to 2022). The library was obtained by the immunoSEQ multiplex PCR assay. Entries here come from immuneACCESS through TCRdb and include only in-frame sequences with V and J called. Some clones fail to appear in such tables; in the studies checked, an unresolved V gene covers under half of the shortfall, and the cause of the remainder is unknown. For this sample there are 500,000 to 700,000 clones; about 95% appear just once. The ten most abundant clones make up around 0.11% of the sample. CD8 naive samples consisted of CD45RO-negative cells that were positively selected for CCR7, yielding a CD45RA+CCR7+ population without TemRA cells. The sequenced sample consisted of naive CD8+ T cells sorted from blood. The cell subset or site label corresponds to: CD45RA+CCR7+. These receptor sequences come from a woman between 25 and 40 years old in good health.

The chain links TRBV6-5 to TRBJ2-1, with D possibly being TRBD1 (7 bases). The CDR3 is made up of 16 amino acids. CDR1 MNHEY and CDR2 SVGAGI come from the germline V gene. Trimming removed 3 bases from V and 3 bases from J, with 15 bases in between. The DNA for the CDR3 is TGTGCCAGCAGTTATGCGGGACAGCCCCACTACAATGAGCAGTTCTTC. This codes for CASSYAGQPHYNEQFF.

The V and J genes are TRBV2 and TRBJ2-1; TRBD2 matches at 14 bases. Germline CDR1 reads SNHLY; CDR2 reads FYNNEI. The CDR3 is made up of 16 amino acids. Unmatched junction bases numbered 6, after V lost 1 base and J lost 10 bases. The CDR3 DNA reads TGTGCCAGCAGTGAAGGACTAGCGGGAGGGCCTGACGAGCAGTTCTTC. Encoded protein: CASSEGLAGGPDEQFF.

Only one count was recorded for this clone. The J gene is TRBJ1-5, the V gene TRBV28; a weak D match, TRBD1 (5 bases). The CDR3 consists of 17 residues. Germline V gene data show CDR1 as MDHEN and CDR2 as SYDVKM. V was shortened by 2 bases and J by 7 bases, with 21 bases between the two germline ends. CDR3 DNA sequence: TGTGCCAGCAGTTTAAAGTTAGGACAAGGAGGCTTCCAGCCCCAGCATTTT. Residues: CASSLKLGQGGFQPQHF.

This CDR3 is CASSGGTTGGVEKLFF. The CDR3 nucleotides are TGTGCCAGCAGTGGGGGGACGACAGGGGGCGTTGAAAAACTGTTTTTT. J is TRBJ1-4 and V is TRBV2; 10 bases map to TRBD1. V lost 4 bases to trimming and J lost 7 bases; unmatched junction nucleotides: 9. Germline V CDR1 and CDR2: SNHLY, FYNNEI. The CDR3 is 16 amino acids.

V is TRBV9 and J is TRBJ1-1; no clear D gene. The CDR3 length is 11 residues. V lost 3 bases and J lost 7, with 7 bases in between. Germline CDR1 SGDLS, CDR2 YYNGEE. In nucleotides, the CDR3 is TGTGCCAGCAGCGCGGGAGGTGAAGCTTTCTTT. Its translation is CASSAGGEAFF.

This chain links TRBV11-2 with TRBJ1-1, with TRBD1 matching 7 bases. This CDR3 is 15 amino acids long. The J segment lost 1 base and the V segment lost 3 bases, leaving 5 bases of the junction unmatched. The germline V gene has CDR1 SGHAT and CDR2 FQNNGV. CDR3 protein: CASSLNRGGNTEAFF. In DNA form, the CDR3 reads TGTGCCAGCAGCTTGAACAGGGGCGGGAACACTGAAGCTTTCTTT.

This chain links TRBV13 with TRBJ2-1; weak D call: TRBD1 (5 bases). CDR3 length: 15 amino acids. Trimming left V 2 bases short and J 6 bases short, with 14 bases between. Germline V CDR1 and CDR2: PRHDT, FYEKMQ (reference sequence). Here the CDR3 reads CASSLRGSLGNEQFF. The CDR3 DNA is TGTGCCAGCAGCTTAAGGGGTAGTTTGGGCAATGAGCAGTTCTTC.

The chain carries TRBV28 and TRBJ2-4, with unresolved D. Trimming removed 3 bases from V and 8 bases from J, with 14 bases in between. CDR3 length: 14 amino acids. The germline CDR1 and CDR2 sequences are MDHEN and SYDVKM. The CDR3 here is CASSFVGTLDIQYF. The CDR3 DNA follows: TGTGCCAGCAGTTTCGTAGGCACGCTCGACATTCAGTACTTC. The variable domain in full, completed from reference TRBV28 and TRBJ2-4, reads DVKVTQSSRYLVKRTGEKVFLECVQDMDHENMFWYRQDPGLGLRLIYFSYDVKMKEKGDIPEGYSVSREKKERFSLILESASTNQTSMYLCASSFVGTLDIQYFGAGTRLSVL.

The genes are TRBV28 and TRBJ2-7; either TRBD1 or TRBD2 may supply D (5 bases each). The V end lost 2 bases, the J end lost 2 bases, and 16 bases lay between the germline ends. Germline V gene lookup returns CDR1 MDHEN and CDR2 SYDVKM. The CDR3 runs to 16 residues. CDR3 coding DNA: TGTGCCAGCAGTTTACTGGGGGAACCAGGGCCCTACGAGCAGTACTTC. Its translation: CASSLLGEPGPYEQYF.

The rearrangement joins TRBV7-2 to TRBJ1-1; D is unclear. V lost 5 bases to trimming and J lost 4 bases, with 14 bases between them. Germline values: CDR1 SGHTA, CDR2 FQGNSA. This CDR3 is 14 amino acids long. CDR3 protein: CASSHRARGTEAFF. The CDR3 bases are TGTGCCAGCAGCCATCGGGCGCGGGGCACTGAAGCTTTCTTT. The whole variable domain, filled in from reference TRBV7-2 and TRBJ1-1, reads GAGVSQSPSNKVTEKGKDVELRCDPISGHTALYWYRQSLGQGLEFLIYFQGNSAPDKSGLPSDRFSAERTGGSVSTLTIQRTQQEDSAVYLCASSHRARGTEAFFGQGTRLTVV.

The rearrangement joins TRBV29-1 to TRBJ2-7; possibly TRBD2 for D (6 bases). The germline gives CDR1 SQVTM, CDR2 ANQGSEA. The CDR3 length is 15 residues. Trimming took off 2 bases at V and 2 bases at J, with 16 bases between the two ends. The CDR3 DNA reads as TGCAGCGTTGAAAGGCGGGACGGGGAAACCTACGAGCAGTACTTC. This translates into CSVERRDGETYEQYF.

The rearrangement uses TRBV6-1 and TRBJ2-7; D is unclear. There are 15 residues in the CDR3. The V gene lost 4 bases and the J gene lost 4 bases, with 17 bases spanning the gap. The germline V gene has CDR1 MNHNS and CDR2 SASEGT. CDR3 residues: CASSGFVYMIYEQYF. The DNA of the CDR3 is TGTGCCAGCAGTGGGTTTGTTTATATGATATACGAGCAGTACTTC.